Below are 10 T cell receptor beta chains sequenced from a single sample in a study of T-cell reconstitution after alpha-beta-depleted transplantation in children. Molecular barcoding with unique molecular identifiers was used for the TCRbeta library. MiXCR, applied by TCRdb to the PCR reads, yields one record per CDR3 protein. The sample comprises about 400,000 distinct CDR3 sequences, under 20% of which are singletons, and roughly 29% rests with the top ten. The input for sequencing was PBMCs, mostly from graft donor cells, taken 360 days after TCRalphabeta/CD19-depleted stem cell transplant. The receptors stem from a boy in the first two years of life who had a stem cell transplant for Wiskott-Aldrich syndrome, so the T cells may come from the graft donor.

In its sample, this clonotype was seen a few times. The chain uses TRBV5-1 and TRBJ2-5; 10 bases line up with TRBD1. The CDR3 runs to 15 residues. Germline CDR1 is SGHRS and CDR2 is YFSETQ. The V and J ends lost 4 bases and 4 bases, in that order; junction bases with no gene match: 7. CDR3 amino acids: CASSPSGTGVETQYF. The CDR3 DNA follows: TGCGCCAGCAGCCCCTCCGGGACAGGGGTAGAGACCCAGTACTTC.

In regard to this clonotype: Because the CDR3 is missing its conserved closing phenylalanine or tryptophan, this is likely a read error. V is TRBV27 and J is TRBJ2-7; no clear D. CDR3 length equals 13 residues. Trimming shortened V by 3 bases and J by 6 bases, and 12 bases separated the two germline ends. Germline lookup yields CDR1 MNHEY and CDR2 SMNVEV (reference sequence). The CDR3 reads CASSFVAASEQYL. The CDR3 nucleotides read TGTGCCAGCAGTTTTGTTGCAGCCTCCGAGCAGTACCTC.

This clonotype was seen a few times. This chain joins TRBV12-3 or TRBV12-4 and TRBJ1-2; no clear D. This CDR3 comprises 12 residues. Trimming removed 1 base at V and 7 bases at J, with 7 bases between. The CDR3 protein is CASSLGASGYTF. The CDR3 region has the DNA TGTGCCAGCAGTTTAGGGGCCTCTGGCTACACCTTC.

In its sample, this clonotype was seen a few times. This chain uses TRBV7-9 with TRBJ2-7, with D maybe TRBD1 (5 bases). The CDR3 sequence is 15 residues long. The V end was cut by 5 bases, the J end by 0 bases, with 14 bases between. The germline gives CDR1 SEHNR, CDR2 FQNEAQ (reference sequence). The CDR3 spells CASSPGRTSSYEQYF. CDR3 DNA sequence: TGTGCCAGCAGCCCCGGCAGGACAAGCTCCTACGAGCAGTACTTC.

This clonotype was counted a few times. The rearrangement joins TRBV25-1 to TRBJ1-1, with D unclear. Germline loops: CDR1 MGHDK, CDR2 SYGVNS. The V gene lost 5 bases and the J gene lost 0 bases, with 13 bases spanning the gap. This CDR3 has 15 amino acids. DNA for the CDR3: TGTGCCAGCAGTCCCTCGGCAGGAATGAACACTGAAGCTTTCTTT. Its protein product is CASSPSAGMNTEAFF.

The chain carries TRBV14 and TRBJ1-5; D call uncertain. Per the germline V gene, CDR1 is SGHDN and CDR2 is FVKESK. Between the trimmed V and J ends, which lost 1 base and 3 bases, there was a span of 4 bases. The CDR3 consists of 13 residues. The CDR3 loop is CASSQGINQPQHF. CDR3 nucleotide sequence: TGTGCCAGCAGCCAAGGGATCAATCAGCCCCAGCATTTT.

This clonotype has ten or more counts. The rearrangement links TRBV12-3 or TRBV12-4 to TRBJ2-1; 14 bases map to TRBD2. The J segment lost 6 bases and the V segment lost 6 bases, leaving 7 bases of the junction unmatched. This CDR3 has 16 residues. The CDR3 nucleotides read TGTGCCAGCAGAGGACTAGCGGGAGGATCCCTCAATGAGCAGTTCTTC. Its translation: CASRGLAGGSLNEQFF.

This clonotype was detected a few times. The chain uses TRBV12-3 or TRBV12-4 and TRBJ2-5, with 12 bases matching TRBD2. The CDR3 runs 16 residues. The ends lost 5 bases at V and 7 bases at J; junction bases unmatched: 11. The CDR3 sequence is CASSPQGLAGLGTQYF. DNA for the CDR3: TGTGCCAGCAGTCCACAGGGACTAGCGGGCTTGGGGACCCAGTACTTC.

This clonotype was observed a handful of times. The rearrangement uses TRBV20-1 and TRBJ1-5; the D gene is possibly TRBD1 (5 bases). Germline assignment: CDR1 DFQATT and CDR2 SNEGSKA (reference sequence). Trimming took 6 bases from V and 5 from J, leaving 14 bases between them. The length of the CDR3 is 13 residues. The CDR3 spells CSAGGAGDQPQHF. The CDR3 DNA reads TGCAGTGCCGGGGGAGCAGGAGATCAGCCCCAGCATTTT.

This clonotype was recorded a few times. The chain employs TRBV3-1 and TRBJ2-1; the match to TRBD1 covers 7 bases. CDR1 and CDR2 (germline): LGHDT, YNNKEL (reference sequence). The length of the CDR3 is 12 residues. After removal of 3 bases from V and 9 bases from J, the junction contained 2 bases not matched to a gene. The CDR3 loop reads CASSHRDSEQFF. CDR3 sequence (DNA): TGTGCCAGCAGCCACCGGGACAGTGAGCAGTTCTTC.